This TCR beta chain was observed in a study of T-cell reconstitution after alpha-beta-depleted transplantation in children. As it was prepared, the TCRbeta library received unique molecular identifiers. TCRdb re-analysed the PCR reads in MiXCR, keeping a single row per CDR3 protein. The data show around 500,000 distinct CDR3 sequences, under 25% seen once. To note about this clonotype: Its antigen is not known.

General study results and limits: Alpha-beta T cells about two months after transplant reportedly derived from several hundred expanded graft clones. Surviving recipient T cells and thymic progenitors produced the high day-60 TCRbeta diversity seen in some patients. Among T cells one year after transplant, newly produced cells accounted for most counts and diversity.

The source of this sequence is a boy younger than two who had a stem cell transplant for acute myeloid leukemia, so the T cells may come from the graft donor. The sample here was PBMCs, mostly from graft donor cells, taken 360 days after TCRalphabeta/CD19-depleted stem cell transplant.

CDR3 residues: CASLSLSGGAYEQFF. In DNA form, the CDR3 reads TGTGCCAGCTTATCATTAAGCGGGGGGGCGTATGAGCAGTTCTTC. The rearrangement links TRBV5-6 to TRBJ2-1, with 10 bases fitting TRBD2. From germline, CDR1 is SGHDT and CDR2 YYEEEE. This CDR3 has 15 amino acids. Germline trimming cut 7 bases from V and 8 bases from J; bases unmatched to any gene: 12.